Presented here are 23 T cell receptor beta chains from one specimen sequenced in a study of T cells in Graves' hyperthyroidism and ophthalmopathy. RNA transcripts gave rise to amplified TCR beta CDR3 regions. Carried out on the TCR CDR3, a first-round RT-PCR used the HTBI primer set. From the multiplex PCR reads, TCRdb called clonotypes with MiXCR, one entry per CDR3 protein. The data contain about 280,000 distinct CDR3 sequences, 20% to 30% of them singletons. What was sequenced was blood. These receptors came from a man between 35 and 55 years old with Graves' hyperthyroidism that later progressed to Graves' ophthalmopathy.

This clonotype was observed many times. The chain combines TRBV20-1 with TRBJ1-1; 8 bases align to TRBD1. CDR1 DFQATT and CDR2 SNEGSKA come from the germline V gene (reference sequence). The V and J ends lost 3 bases and 7 bases, in that order; junction bases with no gene match: 4. This CDR3 is built from 12 residues. CDR3 DNA: TGCAGTGCTAGCGGGACAGGACTTGAAGCTTTCTTT. Amino acids: CSASGTGLEAFF.

This clonotype was recorded at least ten times. This chain connects TRBV20-1 to TRBJ1-1; D gene unclear. This CDR3 has 13 residues. Trimming left V 4 bases short and J 1 base short, with 10 bases between. Germline CDR1 is DFQATT and CDR2 is SNEGSKA (reference sequence). CDR3 region: CSATKGANTEAFF. The CDR3 nucleotides read TGCAGTGCTACAAAAGGAGCGAACACTGAAGCTTTCTTT.

This clonotype was detected many times. V usage is TRBV7-9 and J usage is TRBJ2-7; D may be TRBD1 (6 bases). Germline V lookup: CDR1 SEHNR, CDR2 FQNEAQ (reference sequence). This CDR3 region has 14 residues. Trimming left V 5 bases short and J 2 bases short, with 13 bases between. The CDR3 protein is CASSHQGLTYEQYF. The CDR3 nucleotides read TGTGCCAGCAGCCATCAGGGGCTAACCTACGAGCAGTACTTC.

The chain uses TRBV6-1 and TRBJ1-5, with D possibly being TRBD1 (5 bases). CDR1 is MNHNS and CDR2 is SASEGT in the germline V gene. V lost 7 bases and J 1 base, leaving 8 bases between the germline ends. The CDR3 loop spans 13 amino acids. CDR3 in amino acids: CASMRGSNQPQHF. Here the CDR3 DNA reads TGTGCCAGCATGCGGGGGAGCAATCAGCCCCAGCATTTT.

This clonotype was observed a few times. V gene TRBV6-2 or TRBV6-3 combines with J gene TRBJ2-7; 8 bases line up with TRBD1. J lost 5 bases, V lost 8 bases, and 17 bases had no gene match. The germline CDR1 and CDR2 sequences are MNHEY and SVGEGT. The CDR3 is 16 residues long. Written as DNA, the CDR3 is TGTGCCAGCGAGGGCAGGGGGCGATCGGTCTTCAACGAGCAGTACTTC. The encoded protein is CASEGRGRSVFNEQYF.

This clonotype was seen repeatedly, ten times or more. The V and J genes are TRBV6-1 and TRBJ1-2; D gene unclear. The CDR3 spans 14 residues. V gave up 8 bases and J gave up 2 bases, with 15 bases separating them. Germline CDR1 reads MNHNS; CDR2 reads SASEGT. Written as DNA, the CDR3 is TGTGCCAGCTCCAACCCCCCGGGAAACTATGGCTACACCTTC. Residues: CASSNPPGNYGYTF.

This clonotype was recorded at least ten times. The J gene is TRBJ1-1, the V gene TRBV6-5; a weak D match, TRBD1 (5 bases). The CDR3 is made up of 14 amino acids. The germline gives CDR1 MNHEY, CDR2 SVGAGI. V lost 0 bases and J 1 base, leaving 6 bases between the germline ends. CDR3 sequence reads: CASSYSQGNTEAFF. DNA for the CDR3: TGTGCCAGCAGTTACTCTCAGGGGAACACTGAAGCTTTCTTT.

This clonotype was seen many times. This chain connects TRBV15 to TRBJ2-7; D is unclear. Germline lookup yields CDR1 LNHNV and CDR2 YYDKDF (reference sequence). V was cut by 0 bases and J by 3 bases, with 6 bases left in between. There are 13 residues in the CDR3. The CDR3 is CATSRDSSYEQYF. The CDR3, as DNA: TGTGCCACCAGCAGAGATAGTAGCTACGAGCAGTACTTC.

This clonotype showed up just a few times. V is TRBV20-1 and J is TRBJ1-3; the D is unclear. The CDR3 sequence is 11 residues long. From germline, CDR1 is DFQATT and CDR2 SNEGSKA (reference sequence). Trimming took 6 bases from V and 2 from J, leaving 5 bases between them. The chain's CDR3 is CSADTGNTIYF. The CDR3 coding sequence is TGCAGTGCCGACACTGGAAACACCATATATTTT.

This clonotype came up many times. The chain recombines TRBV30 with TRBJ1-1; D is unresolved. Per germline, CDR1 GTSNPN and CDR2 SVGIG (reference sequence). The CDR3 loop spans 13 amino acids. The V end lost 1 base, the J end lost 0 bases, and 6 bases lay between the germline ends. CDR3 sequence: CAWSAGMNTEAFF. The CDR3 nucleotides read TGTGCCTGGAGTGCAGGTATGAACACTGAAGCTTTCTTT. Drawing the rest from reference TRBV30 and TRBJ1-1, the complete variable domain is SQTIHQWPATLVQPVGSPLSLECTVEGTSNPNLYWYRQAAGRGLQLLFYSVGIGQISSEVPQNLSASRPQDRQFILSSKKLLLSDSGFYLCAWSAGMNTEAFFGQGTRLTVV.

About this clonotype itself: Germline is not matched at one junction end, which may reflect a read error. This chain links TRBV6-1 with TRBJ1-5; D is unclear. CDR1 is MNHNS, CDR2 SASEGT, per germline. The CDR3 covers 12 residues. The CDR3 nucleotides are TGTGTCAGCAGTAGGGAGGGTCAGCCCCAGCATTTT. It yields the protein CVSSREGQPQHF.

The chain joins TRBV3-1 to TRBJ2-7, with 9 bases identical to TRBD1. Trimming took 3 bases from V and 2 from J; bases not matched to a gene: 8. Germline CDR1 and CDR2: LGHDT and YNNKEL (reference sequence). CDR3 length: 16 amino acids. In nucleotides, the CDR3 is TGTGCCAGCAGCCATCTCCGGGACAGGGACACCTACGAGCAGTACTTC. As protein: CASSHLRDRDTYEQYF.

The chain combines TRBV7-2 with TRBJ2-7, with a weak D call TRBD2 (6 bases). Per the germline V gene, CDR1 is SGHTA and CDR2 is FQGNSA. The CDR3 has 14 amino acids. Trimming removed 5 bases from V and 2 bases from J, with 13 bases in between. In nucleotides, the CDR3 is TGTGCCAGCAGCGGTACAGCGGGCCCCTACGAGCAGTACTTC. Its protein product is CASSGTAGPYEQYF. The entire variable domain, with the rest obtained from reference TRBV7-2 and TRBJ2-7, is as follows: GAGVSQSPSNKVTEKGKDVELRCDPISGHTALYWYRQSLGQGLEFLIYFQGNSAPDKSGLPSDRFSAERTGGSVSTLTIQRTQQEDSAVYLCASSGTAGPYEQYFGPGTRLTVT.

This clonotype was seen many times. The chain combines TRBV27 with TRBJ2-3, with 10 bases aligning to TRBD2. This CDR3 has 17 amino acids. Trimming cost V 3 bases and J 0 bases; bases outside gene matches: 6. Germline V gene lookup returns CDR1 MNHEY and CDR2 SMNVEV (reference sequence). This chain's CDR3 is CASSLTRAGGSTDTQYF. CDR3 in DNA: TGTGCCAGCAGTTTGACTCGAGCGGGAGGGAGCACAGATACGCAGTATTTT.

This clonotype was seen repeatedly, ten times or more. The V gene is TRBV6-1, the J gene TRBJ2-7, with 12 nucleotides matching TRBD2. Germline V gives CDR1 MNHNS, CDR2 SASEGT. J was trimmed by 1 base and V by 0 bases; bases with no gene match: 7. This CDR3 spans 18 amino acids. The CDR3 DNA follows: TGTGCCAGCAGTGAAGCGATGGGGACTAGCGGGCTATCCTACGAGCAGTACTTC. Translated, it gives CASSEAMGTSGLSYEQYF.

Many counts were recorded for this clonotype. The CDR3 is CSVAGQGRYEQYF. The CDR3 DNA is TGCAGCGTTGCCGGACAGGGAAGGTACGAGCAGTACTTC. The chain uses TRBV29-1 and TRBJ2-7, with TRBD1 matching 8 bases. From germline, CDR1 is SQVTM and CDR2 ANQGSEA. CDR3 length: 13 residues. Losses at the gene ends were 4 bases for V and 4 bases for J; bases not matched to a gene: 6.

On this clonotype itself: A much larger clone lies one base from this, so it may be a read error. V is TRBV6-2 or TRBV6-3 and J is TRBJ2-2; 8 bases align to TRBD1. Germline values: CDR1 MNHEY, CDR2 SVGEGT. The CDR3 length is 15 residues. The CDR3 DNA reads TGTGCCGGCAGCCGGCCGGACAGGGACACCGGGGAGCTGTTTTTT. This sequence encodes CAGSRPDRDTGELFF.

This clonotype came up many times. This chain joins TRBV5-1 and TRBJ1-2; D call uncertain. This CDR3 has 14 residues. Trimming took off 4 bases at V and 4 bases at J, with 14 bases between the two ends. Germline V CDR1 and CDR2: SGHRS, YFSETQ. CDR3 region: CASSDGRLIYGYTF. CDR3 bases: TGCGCCAGCAGCGACGGACGGCTGATCTATGGCTACACCTTC.

The chain carries TRBV6-5 and TRBJ2-6, with D possibly matching TRBD1 (6 bases). Germline V gene data show CDR1 as MNHEY and CDR2 as SVGAGI. Trimming left V 0 bases short and J 2 bases short, with 11 bases between. The CDR3 contains 17 residues. CDR3 DNA sequence: TGTGCCAGCAGTTACTCGGATTCAGGGGCTGGGGCCAACGTCCTGACTTTC. The encoded protein is CASSYSDSGAGANVLTF.

This clonotype was counted only a few times. At one end the junction does not follow the germline gene, possibly because of a read error. The chain joins TRBV14 to TRBJ2-5; D is ambiguous. The CDR3 length is 13 residues. Germline V gene lookup returns CDR1 SGHDN and CDR2 FVKESK. CDR3 DNA: TGTGCCAGCAGCCAAGACCGCCAAGCGACCCAGTACTTC. Amino acid sequence: CASSQDRQATQYF.

This clonotype was observed a single time. V is TRBV6-1 and J is TRBJ1-1, with D maybe TRBD1 (5 bases). Germline V lookup: CDR1 MNHNS, CDR2 SASEGT. The V and J ends lost 3 bases and 7 bases respectively, with 6 bases between them. The length of the CDR3 is 11 residues. The DNA for the CDR3 is TGTGCCAGCAGTGATAGGGGTGAAGCTTTCTTT. This codes for CASSDRGEAFF.

There are many counts of this clonotype. The rearrangement links TRBV29-1 to TRBJ1-2; D is unclear. The CDR3 runs 10 residues. The germline CDR1 and CDR2 sequences are SQVTM and ANQGSEA. Trimming shortened V by 4 bases and J by 6 bases, and 6 bases separated the two germline ends. The CDR3 region is CSVAEDGYTF. In DNA, the CDR3 is TGCAGCGTTGCAGAAGATGGCTACACCTTC. Full variable domain (remainder filled in from reference TRBV29-1 and TRBJ1-2): SAVISQKPSRDICQRGTSLTIQCQVDSQVTMMFWYRQQPGQSLTLIATANQGSEATYESGFVIDKFPISRPNLTFSTLTVSNMSPEDSSIYLCSVAEDGYTFGSGTRLTVV.

This clonotype was detected ten times or more. This chain uses TRBV5-1 with TRBJ2-5; D perhaps matches TRBD1 (5 bases). Germline V gene data show CDR1 as SGHRS and CDR2 as YFSETQ. The CDR3 spans 16 residues. The ends were cut back, 3 bases at V and 0 bases at J, with 15 bases in the middle. CDR3 DNA: TGCGCCAGCAGCTCCCAGACGAAGGGGTACCAAGAGACCCAGTACTTC. Its protein product is CASSSQTKGYQETQYF.